A single sample is the source of the 5 T cell receptor beta chains below, sequenced in a study of human T cells and chemical hapten exposure. MiXCR was run by TCRdb on the RACE reads, yielding one entry per CDR3 protein. The sample lists some 84,000 distinct CDR3 sequences, 11% occurring once. The time point: patch test 3, about 24 weeks after DPC sensitization. The sample's treatment: therapeutic diphenylcyclopropenone sensitization with weekly scalp DPC. This sample comprised whole blood, obtained in connection with sensitization to the hapten diphenylcyclopropenone (DPC). These receptors were obtained from a woman aged 45 to 65 with alopecia areata. Some clones in this sample may be carry-over from other donors' samples.

This clonotype was seen a few times. This chain connects TRBV19 to TRBJ2-7; 9 bases align to TRBD1. Trimming took 1 base from V and 6 from J; bases not matched to a gene: 7. The CDR3 length is 15 residues. Germline CDR1 and CDR2: LNHDA and SQIVND (reference sequence). This CDR3 reads CASSIGSGTGFEQYF. For the CDR3, the DNA is TGTGCCAGTAGTATAGGCTCCGGGACAGGGTTCGAGCAGTACTTC.

A single count supports this clonotype. Being one base from a much bigger clone, this may be a read error. The chain recombines TRBV12-3 or TRBV12-4 with TRBJ2-1; D tentatively fits TRBD1 or TRBD2 (5 bases each). Trimming stripped 6 bases from V and 4 bases from J, with 16 bases between. CDR3 length equals 15 residues. This CDR3 is CASRPTGPQYNEQFF. Here the CDR3 DNA reads TGTGCCAGCAGACCGACGGGACCCCAATACAATGAGCAGTTCTTC.

In its sample, this clonotype was seen many times. V usage is TRBV6-4 and J usage is TRBJ1-5; 7 nucleotides line up with TRBD1. Germline assignment: CDR1 MRHNA and CDR2 SNTAGT. CDR3 length: 13 amino acids. Trimming cost V 5 bases and J 6 bases; bases outside gene matches: 4. CDR3 in DNA: TGTGCCAGCAGTCAGGGGGTTGGTCAGCCCCAGCATTTT. It encodes CASSQGVGQPQHF.

This chain uses TRBV7-2 with TRBJ2-1; 7 nucleotides agree with TRBD2. Germline loops: CDR1 SGHTA, CDR2 FQGNSA. V dropped 3 bases and J dropped 5; count of bases not matched to a gene: 4. The length of the CDR3 is 14 residues. CDR3 nucleotides: TGTGCCAGCAGCTTTCGTCTAGCGGACAATGAGCAGTTCTTC. This gives the protein CASSFRLADNEQFF.

This clonotype was detected many times. The rearrangement links TRBV27 to TRBJ2-5; D is tentatively TRBD1 or TRBD2 (5 bases each). Germline V lookup: CDR1 MNHEY, CDR2 SMNVEV (reference sequence). Trimming cost V 5 bases and J 4 bases, with 14 bases left between them. This CDR3 is 14 amino acids long. The CDR3 loop is CASSRDRGAETQYF. The CDR3 DNA reads TGTGCCAGCAGTAGGGACCGAGGGGCAGAGACCCAGTACTTC.